The rows below give T cell receptor beta chains drawn from one sample of a study of blood T cell repertoires in COVID-19. Libraries were prepared by immunoSEQ multiplex PCR; TCRdb keeps only in-frame clonotypes and omits some of them. The sample carries some 50,000 clones, roughly 89% recorded once. Specimen: peripheral blood. All receptors derive from a man aged 70-80 years with active COVID-19. Both conserved end residues are part of each CDR3. The D gene is left open where the match is weak. A row's size may be missing; if present it is once, few, many or a size class.

abundance,j_gene,d_gene,v_gene,CDR3nt,CDR3aa
-,TRBJ2-1,TRBD2,TRBV5-1,TGCGCCAGCAGCTTGTCACTAGCGGTGTACAATGAGCAGTTCTTC,CASSLSLAVYNEQFF
-,TRBJ2-1,-,TRBV11-1,TGTGCCAGCAGCCTAAAGGTAGGGGGTGAGCAGTTCTTC,CASSLKVGGEQFF
-,TRBJ1-5,-,TRBV3-1/TRBV3-2,TGTGCCAGCAGCCAAGGGGTCCCCACAGGGACGAAGCCCCAGCATTTT,CASSQGVPTGTKPQHF
-,TRBJ1-2,-,TRBV5-1,TGCGCCAGCAGCTTCGGATCAGGGAACTATGGCTACACCTTC,CASSFGSGNYGYTF
-,TRBJ2-6,-,TRBV30,TGTGCCTGGAGTGTACTAGGCTGGCAGGATTTTTCTGGGGCCAACGTCCTGACTTTC,CAWSVLGWQDFSGANVLTF
-,TRBJ1-1,-,TRBV13,TGTGCCAGCAGCCTGGGGGAGGGAAGGACTGAAGCTTTCTTT,CASSLGEGRTEAFF
-,TRBJ1-2,TRBD1,TRBV10-3,TGTGCCATCAGTGAGGAGACAGGGGGCTTTTATGGCTACACCTTC,CAISEETGGFYGYTF
once,TRBJ2-3,TRBD2,TRBV7-9,TGTGCCAGCAGCCCCCAAGGTGCTAGCGGGGGGGCCTGGGATACGCAGTATTTT,CASSPQGASGGAWDTQYF
-,TRBJ1-1,-,TRBV18,TGTGCCAGCTCAGGAGGACAGAGGAACACTGAAGCTTTCTTT,CASSGGQRNTEAFF
-,TRBJ2-1,TRBD1,TRBV9,TGTGCCAGCAGCGCGGGACAGGGGGCTAAGAATGAGCAGTTCTTC,CASSAGQGAKNEQFF
few,TRBJ2-2,-,TRBV7-9,TGTGCCAGCAGCTTAGCCCAGACGAACACCGGGGAGCTGTTTTTT,CASSLAQTNTGELFF
-,TRBJ1-2,-,TRBV10-3,TGTGCCATCAGTGCCCTCACAGCTAACTATGGCTACACCTTC,CAISALTANYGYTF
-,TRBJ2-1,TRBD2,TRBV10-1,TGCGCCAGCAGTGATACCGGGACTAGTCTTCTCTTC,CASSDTGTSLLF
-,TRBJ1-3,-,TRBV3-1/TRBV3-2,TGTGCCAGCAGCCCCACGGACAGTTCGATTGGAAACACCATATATTTT,CASSPTDSSIGNTIYF
-,TRBJ1-2,-,TRBV4-1,TGCGCCAGCAGCGACGCGGGTGCTTGGACCTTC,CASSDAGAWTF
-,TRBJ2-2,TRBD1,TRBV10-1,TGCGCCACAGGACAGGGGGCGAACACCGGGGAGCTGTTTTTT,CATGQGANTGELFF
-,TRBJ1-4,-,TRBV5-1,TGCGCCAGCAGCTTGAGCACGGCTAATGAAAAACTGTTTTTT,CASSLSTANEKLFF
-,TRBJ2-1,TRBD1,TRBV20-1,TGCAGTGCTAGTCTAGGACAGGGGAACAATGAGCAGTTCTTC,CSASLGQGNNEQFF
once,TRBJ2-7,TRBD2,TRBV5-1,TGCGCCAGCACCCCTAGCGGCGCCGTTTACGAGCAGTACTTC,CASTPSGAVYEQYF
-,TRBJ1-2,-,TRBV6-1,TGTGCCAGCAGTGATCGAGCCACTTCGGGGGGCTACACCTTC,CASSDRATSGGYTF
-,TRBJ2-5,TRBD1,TRBV4-1,TGCGCCAGCAGCCCCATGGGAAGGGGGCTGCTTGATAAAGAGACCCAGTACTTC,CASSPMGRGLLDKETQYF
-,TRBJ1-6,-,TRBV7-2,TGTGCCAGCAGTTGGAGGGAGGCAGGGAATAATTCACCCCTCCACTTT,CASSWREAGNNSPLHF
-,TRBJ1-4,TRBD1,TRBV18,TGTGCCAGCTCACCACGCAGGGGGGAAAAACTGTTTTTT,CASSPRRGEKLFF
-,TRBJ1-4,-,TRBV4-3,TGCGCCAGCAGCCAAGATATGGGAGCGGCGTCGAAACTGTTTTTT,CASSQDMGAASKLFF
-,TRBJ2-5,-,TRBV6-2/TRBV6-3,TGTGCCAGCAGTAATCGGGAGACCCAGTACTTC,CASSNRETQYF
-,TRBJ1-2,-,TRBV3-1/TRBV3-2,TGTGCCAGCAGCCGCAATATGGCAGGGAGGGGAAACTATGGCTACACCTTC,CASSRNMAGRGNYGYTF
-,TRBJ1-2,-,TRBV18,TGTGCCAGCTCACCACCGTTTCCTGGGGGCGCTAGCTATGGCTACACCTTC,CASSPPFPGGASYGYTF
few,TRBJ1-2,-,TRBV3-1/TRBV3-2,TGTGCCAGCAGCCTTGCGGGATTTAACTATGGCTACACCTTC,CASSLAGFNYGYTF
-,TRBJ2-2,-,TRBV20-1,TGCAGTGCTAATGTCGCCGGGGAGCTGTTTTTT,CSANVAGELFF
-,TRBJ2-2,TRBD1,TRBV14,TGTGCCAGCAGCCAACAAGGGACAGTTGGAGCCGGGGAGCTGTTTTTT,CASSQQGTVGAGELFF
-,TRBJ1-2,TRBD1,TRBV7-2,TGTGCCAGCAGCTACATATCTCGGGACAGGGTTGACTATGGCTACACCTTC,CASSYISRDRVDYGYTF
once,TRBJ2-1,TRBD2,TRBV27,TGTGCCAGCTCCCGGAGAGTGACTAGCGGGGGCCACAATGAGCAGTTCTTC,CASSRRVTSGGHNEQFF
-,TRBJ1-1,-,TRBV4-3,TGCGCCAGCAGCCAAGGGCTTAAGTCCGAAAACGCTGAAGCTTTCTTT,CASSQGLKSENAEAFF
-,TRBJ2-3,-,TRBV10-3,TGTGCCACCAAGCTTACGGACAGTAGCACAGATACGCAGTATTTT,CATKLTDSSTDTQYF
-,TRBJ1-3,-,TRBV4-1,TGCGCCAGCAGCCAAGGACACTCTGGAAACACCATATATTTT,CASSQGHSGNTIYF
-,TRBJ2-5,TRBD2,TRBV6-1,TGTGCCAGCAGTGAATGGCGGGGGGGATTTCAAGAGACCCAGTACTTC,CASSEWRGGFQETQYF
once,TRBJ1-4,TRBD1,TRBV28,TGTGCCAGCAGTTTACCCGGACAGGGGAATGAAAAACTGTTTTTT,CASSLPGQGNEKLFF
-,TRBJ1-1,-,TRBV2,TGTGCCAGCAGAGGAGGACAGTTCGGGAACACTGAAGCTTTCTTT,CASRGGQFGNTEAFF
-,TRBJ1-2,-,TRBV7-2,TGTGCCAGCAGCGGGGCAGGGCAGAACTATGGCTACACCTTC,CASSGAGQNYGYTF
-,TRBJ2-1,-,TRBV30,TGTGCCTGGAGTGTAGTAGGAGGAGGGGGCGATGAGCAGTTCTTC,CAWSVVGGGGDEQFF
-,TRBJ1-5,TRBD1,TRBV9,TGTGCCAGCAGCTTGACAGGGGAAGGTCAGCCCCAGCATTTT,CASSLTGEGQPQHF
-,TRBJ1-1,-,TRBV6-1,TGTGCCAGCAGTGAACTCCTAGACAGCAAAAACACTGAAGCTTTCTTT,CASSELLDSKNTEAFF
-,TRBJ2-2,TRBD2,TRBV11-3,TGTGCCAGCAGCCCAGGCGATAGCGGGGGGACCGGGGAGCTGTTTTTT,CASSPGDSGGTGELFF
-,TRBJ2-7,-,TRBV5-6,TGTGCCAGCAGCTTGGCACAGGGAGCGCCCATTGGCGAGCAGTACTTC,CASSLAQGAPIGEQYF
-,TRBJ2-7,-,TRBV5-8,TGTGCCAGCAGCTTACAACAGGGACGTTACGAGCAGTACTTC,CASSLQQGRYEQYF